The clone carrying this TCR beta chain was recorded at least ten times. Its matching antigen is unknown. Per the germline V gene, CDR1 is SGHRS and CDR2 is YFSETQ. The CDR3 is 15 residues long. V lost 4 bases, J lost 2 bases, and 7 bases stayed unmatched. The sample originates from a study of early T cells in non-severe SARS-CoV-2 infection. Looking at the study overall: Chains were unpaired, as sequencing was done on bulk RNA from unsorted whole blood.

Individual cDNA molecules carried attached unique molecular identifiers. TCRdb re-called the 5' RACE reads with MiXCR, one entry per CDR3 protein. The sample contains roughly 90,000 distinct CDR3 sequences, about 14% of which appear only once. Overall study findings and caveats: VDJdb-based matching was biased toward anti-spike CD8 responses and missed private and CD4 specificities.

This sequence originates from an adult who was a healthcare worker with PCR-confirmed SARS-CoV-2 infection or an uninfected control (not recorded which). The V call is TRBV5-1, the J call TRBJ2-3; 7 bases agree with TRBD2. Sequencing was done on a sample of whole blood. The CDR3 protein is CASSPSGDNTDTQYF. The CDR3 DNA sequence: TGCGCCAGCAGCCCGAGCGGGGATAACACAGATACGCAGTATTTT.